This is a list of T cell receptor beta chains from one sample in a study of blood T cell repertoires in COVID-19. The repertoire was sequenced with immunoSEQ multiplex PCR; TCRdb's copy has only in-frame clones and lacks some. The table includes some 350,000 clones, 80% to 90% detected once. The sequencing input was peripheral blood. The origin of the receptors is a woman in her twenties or thirties with COVID-19, enrolled during active disease. The conserved cysteine and the conserved F or W are not part of the CDR3 here. Clone size, where shown, is once, few, many, or a class for clones that have expanded.

clone_size: -; v_call: TRBV12-5; j_call: TRBJ1-3; cdr3_aa: ASGLRQGNGNTIY
clone_size: -; v_call: TRBV16; j_call: TRBJ2-6; cdr3_aa: ASSAVLGDLGSGANVLT
clone_size: -; v_call: TRBV7-8; j_call: TRBJ1-3; cdr3_aa: ASSLVSHSGNTIY
clone_size: -; v_call: TRBV10-3; j_call: TRBJ2-1; cdr3_aa: AIRGLAAKQF
clone_size: -; v_call: TRBV5-6; j_call: TRBJ2-5; cdr3_aa: ASSLSRGPAETQY
clone_size: -; v_call: TRBV24-1; j_call: TRBJ2-5; cdr3_aa: ATSDGREGETQY
clone_size: -; v_call: TRBV5-1; j_call: TRBJ1-1; cdr3_aa: ASSSTGTETEAF
clone_size: -; v_call: TRBV27; j_call: TRBJ1-4; cdr3_aa: ASSFRQGIREKLF
clone_size: many; v_call: TRBV2; j_call: TRBJ1-5; cdr3_aa: ASSDPGQGGQPQH
clone_size: -; v_call: TRBV27; j_call: TRBJ1-1; cdr3_aa: ASSLSGRRVNTEAF
clone_size: -; v_call: TRBV4-1; j_call: TRBJ2-2; cdr3_aa: ASSQAPGLAGANTGELF
clone_size: -; v_call: TRBV12-3/TRBV12-4; j_call: TRBJ1-1; cdr3_aa: ASSSLRGYGAF
clone_size: -; v_call: TRBV29-1; j_call: TRBJ2-2; cdr3_aa: SVVGEAGELF
clone_size: -; v_call: TRBV6-6; j_call: TRBJ1-2; cdr3_aa: ASSKTGGELNYGYT
clone_size: -; v_call: TRBV9; j_call: TRBJ2-1; cdr3_aa: ASSVGRTHNEQF
clone_size: -; v_call: TRBV28; j_call: TRBJ2-3; cdr3_aa: ASSPQGGGTDTQY
clone_size: -; v_call: TRBV24-1; j_call: TRBJ1-1; cdr3_aa: AIWERVNTEAF
clone_size: few; v_call: TRBV9; j_call: TRBJ2-1; cdr3_aa: ASSASGMDNEQF
clone_size: once; v_call: TRBV5-6; j_call: TRBJ1-2; cdr3_aa: ASNRGTGLNYGYT
clone_size: -; v_call: TRBV19; j_call: TRBJ1-6; cdr3_aa: ASSIGHGSNNSPLH
clone_size: -; v_call: TRBV24-1; j_call: TRBJ2-1; cdr3_aa: ATSDPKTSGAVSSYNEQF
clone_size: once; v_call: TRBV3-1/TRBV3-2; j_call: TRBJ2-5; cdr3_aa: ASSQDQASGVRETQY
clone_size: -; v_call: TRBV19; j_call: TRBJ1-5; cdr3_aa: ASRTGLLSNQPQH
clone_size: few; v_call: TRBV3-1/TRBV3-2; j_call: TRBJ2-1; cdr3_aa: ASSQELGREGEQF
clone_size: -; v_call: TRBV4-1; j_call: TRBJ2-7; cdr3_aa: ASSQGIQKSYEQY
clone_size: many; v_call: TRBV4-3; j_call: TRBJ2-2; cdr3_aa: ASSPGLAGGPRGTGELF
clone_size: once; v_call: TRBV5-1; j_call: TRBJ1-2; cdr3_aa: ASSLAYRGGYGYT
clone_size: -; v_call: TRBV6-5; j_call: TRBJ2-2; cdr3_aa: ASSYSLAEPPGELF
clone_size: -; v_call: TRBV7-9; j_call: TRBJ1-4; cdr3_aa: ASSPSPGREKLF
clone_size: -; v_call: TRBV4-1; j_call: TRBJ2-3; cdr3_aa: ASSPRAAGGGTDTQY
clone_size: -; v_call: TRBV14; j_call: TRBJ2-2; cdr3_aa: ASNPGTPNTGELF
clone_size: -; v_call: TRBV20-1; j_call: TRBJ1-5; cdr3_aa: SASKWARNQPQH
clone_size: -; v_call: TRBV4-3; j_call: TRBJ1-1; cdr3_aa: ASSQDPSGGNTEAF
clone_size: -; v_call: TRBV5-1; j_call: TRBJ2-2; cdr3_aa: ASLVGTGGRPGELF
clone_size: -; v_call: TRBV2; j_call: TRBJ1-2; cdr3_aa: ASSEAQGGLYGYT
clone_size: -; v_call: TRBV10-3; j_call: TRBJ2-1; cdr3_aa: AITSGVASGRVNNEQF
clone_size: -; v_call: TRBV5-1; j_call: TRBJ2-4; cdr3_aa: ASSLAGRSQNIQY
clone_size: -; v_call: TRBV28; j_call: TRBJ2-1; cdr3_aa: ASSLFASGAGYNEQF
clone_size: -; v_call: TRBV28; j_call: TRBJ2-2; cdr3_aa: ATRDSNTGELF
clone_size: -; v_call: TRBV11-3; j_call: TRBJ2-1; cdr3_aa: ASSSRTSGYNEQF
clone_size: once; v_call: TRBV5-1; j_call: TRBJ1-3; cdr3_aa: ASSSLGTVSGNTIY
clone_size: -; v_call: TRBV4-1; j_call: TRBJ2-7; cdr3_aa: ASSQDSGDRGIYEQY
clone_size: -; v_call: TRBV9; j_call: TRBJ1-2; cdr3_aa: ASSDRVRGYT
clone_size: -; v_call: TRBV9; j_call: TRBJ1-1; cdr3_aa: ASSARQGGTEAF
clone_size: -; v_call: TRBV12-3/TRBV12-4; j_call: TRBJ2-3; cdr3_aa: ASSGLGTDTQY
clone_size: -; v_call: TRBV7-2; j_call: TRBJ1-6; cdr3_aa: ASSPGTAHSPLH
clone_size: -; v_call: TRBV6-2/TRBV6-3; j_call: TRBJ2-7; cdr3_aa: ASSTAGRAARGEQY
clone_size: -; v_call: TRBV14; j_call: TRBJ1-1; cdr3_aa: ASSQGRTALRNTEAF
clone_size: -; v_call: TRBV3-1/TRBV3-2; j_call: TRBJ2-7; cdr3_aa: ASSQDPAGGRYEQY
clone_size: -; v_call: TRBV29-1; j_call: TRBJ1-1; cdr3_aa: SVTPGQGDTEAF
clone_size: -; v_call: TRBV5-4; j_call: TRBJ2-7; cdr3_aa: ASSLDGYTYEQY